This TCR beta chain was documented in a study of blood T cell repertoires in COVID-19. In the study's own analysis: How many nucleated cells were present was estimated from reference gene primer amplification. The assay was immunoSEQ multiplex PCR, and TCRdb's table has in-frame clones only and misses some. The V and J calls and clone size come from that table; D and trimming were worked out from the DNA. The data contain about 160,000 clones, roughly 90% of them singletons. V was pared by 4 bases and J by 7 bases, with 6 bases between. Germline-derived CDR1 and CDR2 are SGHNT and YYREEE (reference sequence). This CDR3 region has 12 residues. Two negative PCRs, clearance, or symptom resolution had been documented for recovered Cohort 3 donors.

The chain combines TRBV5-4 with TRBJ1-6; D not certain. The source is a woman between 50 and 59 years old who had recovered from COVID-19. The specimen was PBMCs or T cells enriched from blood (not recorded which). The CDR3 sequence is CASSGPNSPLHF. DNA for the CDR3: TGTGCCAGCAGCGGGCCGAATTCACCCCTCCACTTT. The whole variable domain, remainder taken from reference TRBV5-4 and TRBJ1-6, is ETGVTQSPTHLIKTRGQQVTLRCSSQSGHNTVSWYQQALGQGPQFIFQYYREEENGRGNFPPRFSGLQFPNYSSELNVNALELDDSALYLCASSGPNSPLHFGNGTRLTVT.